These 16 T cell receptor beta chains originate from one sample sequenced in a study of T cell responses to AZD1222 COVID-19 vaccine. Sequenced by immunoSEQ multiplex PCR; TCRdb stores in-frame clones only, minus some. The sample carries approximately 150,000 clones, about 91% recorded once. The sample consisted of peripheral blood, taken 28 days after the second AZD1222 dose. The receptor source for this set is an adult who received the AZD1222 COVID-19 vaccine.

The V gene is TRBV6-2 or TRBV6-3, the J gene TRBJ1-1; D gene uncertain. Germline V gene data show CDR1 as MNHEY and CDR2 as SVGEGT. The ends were cut back, 1 base at V and 6 bases at J, with 3 bases in the middle. The CDR3 contains 11 residues. CDR3: CASSYLSEAFF. The CDR3 coding sequence is TGTGCCAGCAGTTACTTGTCTGAAGCTTTCTTT.

This sequence joins TRBV5-8 and TRBJ1-4; D is unresolved. The V end lost 0 bases, the J end lost 0 bases, and 3 bases lay between the germline ends. The CDR3 spans 14 residues. CDR1 is SGHTS, CDR2 YDEGEE, per germline. Here the CDR3 reads CASSLAATNEKLFF. The CDR3 DNA follows: TGTGCCAGCAGCTTGGCAGCAACTAATGAAAAACTGTTTTTT.

This clone was recorded only once. The V gene is TRBV7-8, the J gene TRBJ2-5; 9 bases are shared with TRBD1. Per germline, CDR1 SGHVS and CDR2 FQNEAQ. V dropped 6 bases and J dropped 5; count of bases not matched to a gene: 7. CDR3 length: 14 amino acids. The DNA for the CDR3 is TGTGCCAGCAGAGGCGGACAGGGGAGGGAGACCCAGTACTTC. This sequence encodes CASRGGQGRETQYF.

This chain connects TRBV7-2 to TRBJ2-2, with D possibly being TRBD1 (5 bases). The V gene's germline CDR1 is SGHTA and CDR2 FQGNSA. Between the trimmed V and J ends, which lost 5 bases and 3 bases, there was a span of 25 bases. This CDR3 contains 19 residues. The CDR3 region has the DNA TGTGCCAGCAGCGGTAGGATAGGGGCCTCTGAAGCTTACACCGGGGAGCTGTTTTTT. This translates into CASSGRIGASEAYTGELFF.

The CDR3 sequence is CASSSGRTNYGYTF. CDR3 coding DNA: TGTGCCAGCAGCTCTGGACGGACTAACTATGGCTACACCTTC. The rearrangement uses TRBV7-9 and TRBJ1-2; D not resolved. V lost 4 bases and J lost 0, with 9 bases in between. The V gene's germline CDR1 is SEHNR and CDR2 FQNEAQ (reference sequence). The CDR3 spans 14 residues. The entire variable domain, with the rest obtained from reference TRBV7-9 and TRBJ1-2, is as follows: DTGVSQNPRHKITKRGQNVTFRCDPISEHNRLYWYRQTLGQGPEFLTYFQNEAQLEKSRLLSDRFSAERPKGSFSTLEIQRTEQGDSAMYLCASSSGRTNYGYTFGSGTRLTVV.

V and J are TRBV6-5 and TRBJ1-5, with no clear D. The V end was cut by 6 bases, the J end by 2 bases, with 14 bases between. CDR1 is MNHEY, CDR2 SVGAGI, per germline. The CDR3 sequence is 15 residues long. The CDR3 reads CASSQSGTGNQPQHF. Written as DNA, the CDR3 is TGTGCCAGCAGCCAAAGTGGTACAGGCAATCAGCCCCAGCATTTT.

The chain has TRBV2 and TRBJ1-1; D is ambiguous. The CDR3 has 14 residues. In germline, CDR1 is SNHLY, CDR2 FYNNEI. V was trimmed by 0 bases and J by 8 bases, leaving 13 bases between them. CDR3 residues: CASSEASGKPEAFF. CDR3 DNA: TGTGCCAGCAGTGAAGCCTCCGGGAAGCCAGAAGCTTTCTTT.

A single count supports this clone. The chain recombines TRBV5-6 with TRBJ1-1; D possibly corresponds to TRBD1 (5 bases). This CDR3 has 14 amino acids. The germline V gene encodes CDR1 SGHDT and CDR2 YYEEEE. Trimming shortened V by 7 bases and J by 3 bases, and 16 bases separated the two germline ends. CDR3 nucleotide sequence: TGTGCCAGCCTCACTGCGAAGGGACACACTGAAGCTTTCTTT. Its protein product is CASLTAKGHTEAFF.

The chain has TRBV5-6 and TRBJ2-1, with 10 bases lining up with TRBD1. Looked up from germline, CDR1 is SGHDT and CDR2 is YYEEEE. There are 16 residues in the CDR3. The junction had 10 bases not matched to a gene; V was cut back by 5 bases and J by 5 bases. The CDR3 sequence: CASSYPRQGADNEQFF. The CDR3 nucleotides are TGTGCCAGCAGTTATCCCCGACAGGGGGCTGACAATGAGCAGTTCTTC.

Only a few counts were recorded for this clone. J is TRBJ1-2 and V is TRBV3-1 (or the pseudogene TRBV3-2); D is ambiguous. This CDR3 region has 14 residues. Deletions cut 6 bases from V and 0 bases from J, with 11 bases between. Germline CDR1 LGHDT, CDR2 YNNKEL (reference sequence). Here the CDR3 DNA reads TGTGCCAGCAGTAAATCAGAGACTAACTATGGCTACACCTTC. Protein: CASSKSETNYGYTF.

J is TRBJ2-1 and V is TRBV11-3; D possibly uses TRBD1 or TRBD2 (7 bases each). Germline V gene sequence: CDR1 SGHNT, CDR2 YENEEA. The CDR3 runs 15 residues. Trimming removed 0 bases at V and 4 bases at J, with 10 bases between. This CDR3 is CASSLDRGGYNEQFF. In nucleotides, the CDR3 is TGTGCCAGCAGCTTAGACAGGGGGGGGTACAATGAGCAGTTCTTC.

The J gene is TRBJ2-5, the V gene TRBV18, with D hard to call. Germline lookup yields CDR1 KGHSH and CDR2 LQKENI. This CDR3 is built from 13 residues. V lost 2 bases, J lost 5 bases, and 9 bases lay in between. Here the CDR3 DNA reads TGTGCCAGCTCACCAGAGGATGGGGAGACCCAGTACTTC. Translating it yields CASSPEDGETQYF. Drawing the rest from reference TRBV18 and TRBJ2-5, the complete variable domain is NAGVMQNPRHLVRRRGQEARLRCSPMKGHSHVYWYRQLPEEGLKFMVYLQKENIIDESGMPKERFSAEFPKEGPSILRIQQVVRGDSAAYFCASSPEDGETQYFGPGTRLLVL.

The rearrangement uses TRBV5-6 and TRBJ1-2; TRBD1 agrees at 8 bases. Trimming cost V 5 bases and J 7 bases; bases outside gene matches: 13. The germline V gene has CDR1 SGHDT and CDR2 YYEEEE. The CDR3 is 15 amino acids. Here the CDR3 reads CASRSPGQDSFGYTF. The CDR3 DNA reads TGTGCCAGCAGATCTCCGGGACAGGACTCTTTTGGCTACACCTTC.

The V call is TRBV6-5, the J call TRBJ1-3, with 8 nucleotides matching TRBD1. V shed 2 bases, J shed 6 bases, and the junction held 6 bases outside the gene matches. Looked up from germline, CDR1 is MNHEY and CDR2 is SVGAGI. CDR3 length: 15 amino acids. The CDR3 DNA sequence: TGTGCCAGCAGTTACACCGGACAGGGAACAAACACCATATATTTT. It is translated as CASSYTGQGTNTIYF.

The CDR3 sequence: CASSEALVLNEKLFF. Here the CDR3 DNA reads TGTGCCAGCAGTGAAGCGCTTGTCCTAAATGAAAAACTGTTTTTT. J is TRBJ1-4 and V is TRBV2; D ambiguous. Trimming cost V 0 bases and J 5 bases, with 10 bases left between them. Germline CDR1 SNHLY, CDR2 FYNNEI. This CDR3 contains 15 residues.

The chain recombines TRBV5-5 with TRBJ2-7, with 7 bases matching TRBD2. V lost 0 bases to trimming and J lost 0 bases; unmatched junction nucleotides: 3. This CDR3 spans 15 amino acids. CDR1 SGHKS and CDR2 YYEKEE come from the germline V gene (reference sequence). The CDR3, as DNA: TGTGCCAGCAGCTTGGGACTAGCCTCCTCCTACGAGCAGTACTTC. It encodes CASSLGLASSYEQYF.